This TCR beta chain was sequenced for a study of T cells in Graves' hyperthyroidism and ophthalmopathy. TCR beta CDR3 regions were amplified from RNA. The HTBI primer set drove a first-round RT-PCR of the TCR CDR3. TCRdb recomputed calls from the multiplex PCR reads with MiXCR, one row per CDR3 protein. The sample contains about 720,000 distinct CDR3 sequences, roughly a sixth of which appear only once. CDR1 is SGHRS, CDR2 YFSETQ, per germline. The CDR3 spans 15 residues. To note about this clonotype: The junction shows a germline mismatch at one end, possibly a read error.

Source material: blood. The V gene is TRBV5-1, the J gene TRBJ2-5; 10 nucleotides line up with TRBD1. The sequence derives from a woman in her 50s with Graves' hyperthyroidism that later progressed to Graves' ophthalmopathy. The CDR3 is CASSLDRGIQETQYF. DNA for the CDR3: TGTGCCAGCAGCTTGGACAGGGGGATCCAAGAGACCCAGTACTTC.